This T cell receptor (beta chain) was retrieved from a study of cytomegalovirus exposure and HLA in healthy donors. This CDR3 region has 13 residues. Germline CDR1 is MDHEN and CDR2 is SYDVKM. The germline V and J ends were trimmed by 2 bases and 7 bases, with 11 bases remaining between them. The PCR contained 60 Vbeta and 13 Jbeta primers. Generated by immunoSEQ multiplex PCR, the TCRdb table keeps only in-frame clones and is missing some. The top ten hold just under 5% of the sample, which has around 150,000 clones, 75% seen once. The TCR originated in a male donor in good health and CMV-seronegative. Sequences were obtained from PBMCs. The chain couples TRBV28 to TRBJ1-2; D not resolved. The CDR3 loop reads CASSLTVGPGYTF. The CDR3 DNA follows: TGTGCCAGCAGTTTAACAGTCGGCCCTGGCTACACCTTC.